This record concerns one TCR beta chain sequence. Its antigen remains unidentified. The sample comes from a study of T cells after yellow fever vaccination. In the study overall: SMART-Seq v4 Ultra Low Input prepared libraries from low-cell fractions. Whole-study findings and limits: Abundant clonotypes from the bulk population could have been carried over as contaminants into FACS-sorted repertoires. Secondary responses were weaker yet peaked faster, day 5 versus 15.

One entry per CDR3 protein, called by TCRdb with MiXCR from the 5' RACE reads. The data show under 400,000 distinct CDR3 sequences, with 12% seen just once and 2.5% to 4% held by the top ten. The TCR comes from a man younger than 30 who received the YFV17D yellow fever vaccine. The specimen was CD4+ T cells sorted from PBMCs, collected 15 days after the yellow fever booster vaccination.

CDR3 in amino acids: CASTRGVPIQETQYF. CDR3 bases: TGCGCCAGCACGAGGGGGGTTCCCATCCAAGAGACCCAGTACTTC. This rearrangement joins TRBV5-1 to TRBJ2-5; D could derive from TRBD1 or TRBD2 (6 bases each). This CDR3 contains 15 residues. Trimming removed 6 bases at V and 1 base at J, with 16 bases between. Germline CDR1 SGHRS, CDR2 YFSETQ.